The 22 T cell receptor beta chains in this list originate from one sample, sequenced in a study of blood T cells in healthy people across ages. A second PCR of 7 to 11 cycles used a sample-barcoded 5' primer and a J-beta primer mix. TCRdb passed the 5' RACE reads through MiXCR, listing each CDR3 protein once. Of about 970,000 distinct CDR3 sequences in the sample, about 53% were seen once. Sequencing used blood. The source is a woman aged 55-69 years in good health.

The chain couples TRBV28 to TRBJ2-2, with 7 bases that match TRBD2. This CDR3 spans 14 amino acids. Germline assignment: CDR1 MDHEN and CDR2 SYDVKM. V lost 8 bases to trimming and J lost 1 base; unmatched junction nucleotides: 4. The CDR3 DNA is TGTGCCAGCTTAGGACTAGGGAACACCGGGGAGCTGTTTTTT. As protein: CASLGLGNTGELFF.

The chain combines TRBV19 with TRBJ2-5; 11 positions agree with TRBD2. The J call may be wrong; the DNA end is better matched by TRBJ2-7. The length of the CDR3 is 14 residues. Germline-derived CDR1 and CDR2 are LNHDA and SQIVND (reference sequence). CDR3 sequence reads: CASSIRLAGYEQYF. CDR3 DNA sequence: TGTGCCAGTAGTATCCGACTAGCGGGATACGAGCAGTACTTC.

This clonotype turned up a few times. The J gene is TRBJ2-5, the V gene TRBV3-1; 9 bases agree with TRBD2. The germline V gene encodes CDR1 LGHDT and CDR2 YNNKEL (reference sequence). There are 16 residues in the CDR3. Germline trimming cut 1 base from V and 5 bases from J; bases unmatched to any gene: 8. This chain's CDR3 is CASSQAWREGRETQYF. As DNA, the CDR3 is TGTGCCAGCAGCCAAGCTTGGCGGGAGGGCCGCGAGACCCAGTACTTC.

The V call is TRBV12-3 or TRBV12-4, the J call TRBJ2-1, with D tentatively TRBD1 or TRBD2 (5 bases each). V dropped 5 bases and J dropped 4 bases, with 15 bases sitting between them. The CDR3 contains 15 residues. CDR3 loop: CASSIHRGGYNEQFF. The DNA of the CDR3 is TGTGCCAGCAGTATCCACCGGGGCGGATACAATGAGCAGTTCTTC.

The chain recombines TRBV3-1 with TRBJ2-7, with D perhaps TRBD2 (5 bases). The CDR3 consists of 15 residues. Germline CDR1 reads LGHDT; CDR2 reads YNNKEL (reference sequence). Deletions cut 5 bases from V and 4 bases from J, with 18 bases between. The CDR3 DNA follows: TGTGCCAGCAGCGAAGGCGGGTTACCGATATACGAGCAGTACTTC. Its translation is CASSEGGLPIYEQYF.

The J gene is TRBJ2-7, the V gene TRBV4-2; D ambiguous. Per the germline V gene, CDR1 is LGHNA and CDR2 is YNFKEQ. V shed 3 bases and J shed 1 base, with 10 bases lying between them. This CDR3 is built from 14 residues. CDR3 amino acids: CASSQTGPSYEQYF. The CDR3 coding sequence is TGTGCCAGCAGCCAGACGGGTCCTTCCTACGAGCAGTACTTC.

The chain couples TRBV29-1 to TRBJ2-4; 9 nucleotides agree with TRBD1. With 4 bases clipped from V and 5 bases from J, the junction kept 0 bases outside the gene matches. Germline V lookup: CDR1 SQVTM, CDR2 ANQGSEA. This CDR3 has 12 amino acids. In DNA form, the CDR3 reads TGCAGCGTTGGACAGGGGGAAAACATTCAGTACTTC. Its translation is CSVGQGENIQYF.

This clonotype was seen only a few times. The chain has TRBV13 and TRBJ2-7; 12 bases align to TRBD1. V dropped 3 bases and J dropped 4; count of bases not matched to a gene: 7. The germline gives CDR1 PRHDT, CDR2 FYEKMQ (reference sequence). This CDR3 contains 16 residues. The CDR3 coding sequence is TGTGCCAGCAGCTTTGCCGGGACAGGGGGCTTGTACGAGCAGTACTTC. As protein: CASSFAGTGGLYEQYF.

CDR3: CASSPTRTGTYQPQHF. CDR3 coding DNA: TGTGCCAGCAGTCCGACCCGGACAGGTACCTATCAGCCCCAGCATTTT. J is TRBJ1-5 and V is TRBV6-2 or TRBV6-3; 7 nucleotides match TRBD1. This CDR3 is 16 amino acids long. V dropped 5 bases and J dropped 5; count of bases not matched to a gene: 12. Germline V gene data show CDR1 as MNHEY and CDR2 as SVGEGT.

This chain joins TRBV2 and TRBJ2-1; no reliable D call. The germline CDR1 and CDR2 sequences are SNHLY and FYNNEI. The CDR3 is 11 amino acids. V shed 9 bases and J shed 12 bases, with 15 bases lying between them. CDR3 region: CASLGYSLQFF. Here the CDR3 DNA reads TGTGCCAGTCTGGGGTATTCCTTGCAGTTCTTC.

The rearrangement joins TRBV29-1 to TRBJ2-7; 7 bases agree with TRBD2. CDR1 and CDR2 (germline): SQVTM, ANQGSEA. This CDR3 is built from 13 residues. The V segment lost 4 bases and the J segment 0 bases; nucleotides outside the gene matches: 3. The DNA of the CDR3 is TGCAGCGTTGGACGCGGGAGCTCCTACGAGCAGTACTTC. This codes for CSVGRGSSYEQYF.

The rearrangement links TRBV20-1 to TRBJ2-5; 8 positions agree with TRBD2. Germline V CDR1 and CDR2: DFQATT, SNEGSKA (reference sequence). The junction had 10 bases not matched to a gene; V was cut back by 3 bases and J by 7 bases. The CDR3 covers 14 residues. For the CDR3, the DNA is TGCAGTGCTAGTAAAGCGGGAGAGGCCGTGACCCAGTACTTC. Translated, it gives CSASKAGEAVTQYF.

V usage is TRBV7-9 and J usage is TRBJ2-5; D may be TRBD2 (5 bases). This CDR3 comprises 13 residues. In germline, CDR1 is SEHNR, CDR2 FQNEAQ (reference sequence). Trimming removed 8 bases at V and 1 base at J, with 11 bases between. CDR3 coding DNA: TGTGCCAGCGAGGGTCCAGTCCAAGAGACCCAGTACTTC. This sequence encodes CASEGPVQETQYF.

The chain uses TRBV28 and TRBJ2-7; D not certain. Germline V gives CDR1 MDHEN, CDR2 SYDVKM. Between the trimmed V and J ends, which lost 3 bases and 3 bases, there was a span of 15 bases. The CDR3 is 15 amino acids. This chain's CDR3 is CASSFSFIEDYEQYF. The DNA for the CDR3 is TGTGCCAGCAGTTTTTCGTTTATTGAAGACTACGAGCAGTACTTC.

The chain uses TRBV11-2 and TRBJ2-1; 8 bases align to TRBD1. The germline gives CDR1 SGHAT, CDR2 FQNNGV. V gave up 5 bases and J gave up 9 bases; unmatched junction bases: 9. CDR3 length equals 14 residues. The CDR3 sequence is CASSTTGQGGEQFF. DNA for the CDR3: TGTGCCAGCAGCACCACTGGACAGGGCGGTGAGCAGTTCTTC. The whole variable domain, filled in from reference TRBV11-2 and TRBJ2-1, reads EAGVAQSPRYKIIEKRQSVAFWCNPISGHATLYWYQQILGQGPKLLIQFQNNGVVDDSQLPKDRFSAERLKGVDSTLKIQPAKLEDSAVYLCASSTTGQGGEQFFGPGTRLTVL.

This clonotype was detected a few times. The gene calls are TRBV7-2 and TRBJ2-5; possibly TRBD2 for D (6 bases). Trimming shortened V by 5 bases and J by 2 bases, and 15 bases separated the two germline ends. The CDR3 sequence is 15 residues long. CDR1 is SGHTA, CDR2 FQGNSA, per germline. CDR3 in DNA: TGTGCCAGCAGCACCGCCGGGACTTCACAAGAGACCCAGTACTTC. The encoded protein is CASSTAGTSQETQYF.

This chain uses TRBV4-3 with TRBJ2-3; perhaps TRBD2 as D (5 bases). Germline V CDR1 and CDR2: LGHNA, YSLEER. V was trimmed by 2 bases and J by 3 bases, leaving 9 bases between them. This CDR3 is 14 amino acids long. DNA of the CDR3: TGCGCCAGCAGCCAAAGCGGCGGGACAGATACGCAGTATTTT. Protein sequence: CASSQSGGTDTQYF.

The chain joins TRBV5-1 to TRBJ2-3; D might be TRBD1 (5 bases). This CDR3 is 18 amino acids long. The V end was cut by 0 bases, the J end by 6 bases, with 23 bases between. Germline V gives CDR1 SGHRS, CDR2 YFSETQ. The CDR3 DNA follows: TGCGCCAGCAGCTTGGAAGGGCAGGGCTCGTATCCTGGGGATACGCAGTATTTT. Translating it yields CASSLEGQGSYPGDTQYF.

CDR3 region: CASSGTSGRAADTQYF. In nucleotides, the CDR3 is TGTGCCAGCAGCGGTACTAGCGGGAGGGCCGCAGATACGCAGTATTTT. The chain combines TRBV2 with TRBJ2-3, with TRBD2 matching 13 bases. The germline V gene has CDR1 SNHLY and CDR2 FYNNEI. The J segment lost 4 bases and the V segment lost 6 bases, leaving 7 bases of the junction unmatched. The CDR3 contains 16 residues.

This clonotype was found a few times. The CDR3: CASSQEGYRNEQYF. The CDR3 nucleotides are TGTGCCAGCAGCCAAGAAGGTTACCGTAACGAGCAGTACTTC. This rearrangement joins TRBV4-2 to TRBJ2-7; unclear D gene. V lost 0 bases, J lost 5 bases, and 11 bases lay in between. Germline CDR1 and CDR2: LGHNA and YNFKEQ. This CDR3 comprises 14 residues.

Of note for this clonotype: The germline gene is not matched at one end of the junction; a read error may be the cause. This CDR3 reads CARSPGGGRGNEQFF. As DNA, the CDR3 is TGTGCCCGCAGCCCAGGAGGCGGTCGGGGCAATGAGCAGTTCTTC. The genes are TRBV7-9 and TRBJ2-1, with TRBD2 as a possible D gene (5 bases). The CDR3 runs 15 residues. CDR1 and CDR2 (germline): SEHNR, FQNEAQ (reference sequence).

The chain links TRBV7-7 to TRBJ2-3; TRBD1 or TRBD2 may be the D gene (5 bases each). Looked up from germline, CDR1 is SSHAT and CDR2 is FNYEAQ (reference sequence). This CDR3 is built from 14 residues. V was trimmed by 0 bases and J by 4 bases, leaving 8 bases between them. The CDR3 DNA follows: TGTGCCAGCAGCTTAGCGAGAGGGGCAGATACGCAGTATTTT. Its protein is CASSLARGADTQYF.